The rows below give T cell receptor beta chains drawn from one sample of a study of low-dose radiotherapy and immunotherapy resistance in tumors. TCRdb passed the reads through MiXCR, listing each CDR3 protein once. The repertoire consists of about 39,000 distinct CDR3 sequences, with around 20% occurring once and the leading ten covering 9.2%. This specimen was PBMCs, taken after low-dose radiotherapy plus immunotherapy. The receptor source for this set is a female donor with ovarian cancer. The CDR3 runs from the conserved cysteine through the conserved F or W. Fields, in order: CDR3 length, J gene, V gene, CDR3 protein.

17 | TRBJ2-5 | TRBV2 | CASSERTSGGARETQYF
13 | TRBJ1-2 | TRBV7-9 | CASSLPANYGYTF
15 | TRBJ1-5 | TRBV6-1 | CASTDFGGSGQPQHF
15 | TRBJ2-2 | TRBV20-1 | CSARDGTRATGELFF
18 | TRBJ2-7 | TRBV5-8 | CASSSLRRQGGAGDEQYF
14 | TRBJ2-2 | TRBV4-1 | CASSHTKNTGELFF
14 | TRBJ2-2 | TRBV29-1 | CSVEVGQGTGELFF
14 | TRBJ2-1 | TRBV5-1 | CASSRDSMGNEQFF
14 | TRBJ1-1 | TRBV7-8 | CASSLASTGAEAFF
14 | TRBJ2-3 | TRBV13 | CASSLGGSTDTQYF
15 | TRBJ2-7 | TRBV6-6 | CASRLIGQGRDEQYF
16 | TRBJ2-2 | TRBV11-2 | CASSLGDRVNTGELFF
14 | TRBJ2-2 | TRBV9 | CASSVGPTSGELFF
14 | TRBJ2-1 | TRBV29-1 | CSVGSSFGGYEQFF
15 | TRBJ2-7 | TRBV5-4 | CASSPGTPSSYEQYF
14 | TRBJ2-5 | TRBV6-6 | CASSYSPVLETQYF
15 | TRBJ1-1 | TRBV19 | CASSTPGQLNTEAFF
14 | TRBJ1-1 | TRBV18 | CASHRGQGATEAFF
15 | TRBJ2-5 | TRBV20-1 | CSATEGGQGRETQYF
14 | TRBJ2-5 | TRBV5-4 | CASSLDYRQETQYF
13 | TRBJ1-1 | TRBV7-9 | CASSPTGLTEAFF
13 | TRBJ1-1 | TRBV5-8 | CASSLGSQERAFF
15 | TRBJ2-1 | TRBV5-4 | CAGRTAGGEYNEQFF
13 | TRBJ2-7 | TRBV18 | CASSPPSTVAQYF